Detailed here is one T cell receptor beta chain. No antigen is known for it. An Oncomine TCR Beta short-read assay was used to sequence the DNA from cultured CD4+ T cells. TCRdb called the PCR reads again in MiXCR, with one record for every CDR3 protein. The repertoire holds about 17,000 distinct CDR3 sequences, around a third seen once, with about 15% in the top ten. The sample belongs to a study of vaccination and CD4 T cells after COVID-19. Overall study context: The convalescents comprised six males and four females, two of them Hispanic. Overlapping spike peptides served as the stimulus for the cells. These peptides came from SARS-CoV-2 and from the common cold coronaviruses HCoV-NL63, HCoV-OC43 and HCoV-229E. Findings and caveats of the study: Vaccine-specific clones numbering 304 of 307 showed spike mono-reactivity in convalescent patients.

Treatment described: roughly 11-day PBMC culture with coronavirus spike peptide pools or control peptides (ViraFEST assay). Expanded clonotypes were found by TCR sequencing after peptide-pool stimulation (ViraFEST). CDR1 and CDR2 (germline): MDHEN, SYDVKM. This CDR3 comprises 14 residues. V shed 1 base and J shed 10 bases, with 13 bases lying between them. The V call is TRBV28, the J call TRBJ1-4; the D is unclear. The clonotype comes from a human donor with COVID-19. Sequencing was done on a sample of cultured CD4+ T cells from blood. The CDR3 loop reads CASSLYGGLGKLFF. The CDR3 DNA reads as TGTGCCAGCAGTTTATACGGCGGTTTGGGAAAACTGTTTTTT. The complete variable domain, with remaining parts taken from reference TRBV28 and TRBJ1-4, reads DVKVTQSSRYLVKRTGEKVFLECVQDMDHENMFWYRQDPGLGLRLIYFSYDVKMKEKGDIPEGYSVSREKKERFSLILESASTNQTSMYLCASSLYGGLGKLFFGSGTQLSVL.